These 21 T cell receptor beta chains originate from one sample sequenced in a study of a mutant IDH1 vaccine in newly diagnosed glioma. TCRdb's table, derived via immunoSEQ multiplex PCR, lists solely in-frame clones and lacks some. Among around 78,000 clones, 85% were seen once, and the ten largest hold approximately 2.1%. Described time point: week 23, last vaccination. A 20-mer mutant IDH1 peptide at 300 ug was injected subcutaneously with topical imiquimod. The antigens for these receptors are not known. Material: PBMCs, obtained from a glioma patient whose treatment included an IDH1 peptide vaccine. The receptors originated from a man aged 30-40 years with glioma. Some clones in this sample may be carry-over from other donors' samples.

In nucleotides, the CDR3 is TGTGCCTGGAGGACTAGTAGTGAGCAGTACTTC. This sequence encodes CAWRTSSEQYF. This sequence joins TRBV30 and TRBJ2-7; possibly TRBD2 for D (6 bases). V was pared by 3 bases and J by 7 bases, with 10 bases between. CDR3 length: 11 residues. Germline loops: CDR1 GTSNPN, CDR2 SVGIG (reference sequence). The full variable domain, in which reference TRBV30 and TRBJ2-7 provide the parts outside the CDR3, is SQTIHQWPATLVQPVGSPLSLECTVEGTSNPNLYWYRQAAGRGLQLLFYSVGIGQISSEVPQNLSASRPQDRQFILSSKKLLLSDSGFYLCAWRTSSEQYFGPGTRLTVT.

The chain couples TRBV27 to TRBJ2-1; maybe TRBD2 (5 bases). V dropped 5 bases and J dropped 4 bases, with 9 bases sitting between them. This CDR3 spans 13 amino acids. Germline V lookup: CDR1 MNHEY, CDR2 SMNVEV (reference sequence). The CDR3 nucleotides are TGTGCCAGCAGTATCGGGAAGTACAATGAGCAGTTCTTC. Translating gives CASSIGKYNEQFF.

J is TRBJ1-2 and V is TRBV5-1; D is unresolved. Per the germline V gene, CDR1 is SGHRS and CDR2 is YFSETQ. The CDR3 is 15 amino acids. The V end was cut by 0 bases, the J end by 0 bases, with 9 bases between. The CDR3 DNA reads TGCGCCAGCAGCTTGGACGGGGAAACTAACTATGGCTACACCTTC. Its protein is CASSLDGETNYGYTF.

The chain has TRBV27 and TRBJ1-1; D is uncertain. V was clipped by 1 base and J by 1 base, with 7 bases between them. Germline lookup yields CDR1 MNHEY and CDR2 SMNVEV (reference sequence). CDR3 length: 14 amino acids. The CDR3 DNA follows: TGTGCCAGCAGTTTATTAAGACAGAACACTGAAGCTTTCTTT. Translated, it gives CASSLLRQNTEAFF.

The gene calls are TRBV5-1 and TRBJ1-4; D unclear. Germline V gene sequence: CDR1 SGHRS, CDR2 YFSETQ. V was trimmed by 5 bases and J by 5 bases, leaving 10 bases between them. The CDR3 contains 13 residues. This CDR3 reads CASSPGRNEKLFF. The DNA for the CDR3 is TGCGCCAGCAGTCCCGGGAGGAATGAAAAACTGTTTTTT. Drawing the rest from reference TRBV5-1 and TRBJ1-4, the complete variable domain is KAGVTQTPRYLIKTRGQQVTLSCSPISGHRSVSWYQQTPGQGLQFLFEYFSETQRNKGNFPGRFSGRQFSNSRSEMNVSTLELGDSALYLCASSPGRNEKLFFGSGTQLSVL.

The chain links TRBV6-1 to TRBJ1-5; D gene unclear. Per germline, CDR1 MNHNS and CDR2 SASEGT. The CDR3 runs 9 residues. The V end lost 8 bases, the J end lost 8 bases, and 4 bases lay between the germline ends. The CDR3 spells CASGEPQHF. CDR3 coding DNA: TGTGCCAGCGGGGAGCCCCAGCATTTT.

The chain recombines TRBV14 with TRBJ2-1; no clear D gene. Germline values: CDR1 SGHDN, CDR2 FVKESK. This CDR3 has 12 residues. Trimming stripped 3 bases from V and 2 bases from J, with 2 bases between. This chain's CDR3 is CASSQAYNEQFF. Here the CDR3 DNA reads TGTGCCAGCAGCCAGGCCTACAATGAGCAGTTCTTC. The whole variable domain, filled in from reference TRBV14 and TRBJ2-1, reads EAGVTQFPSHSVIEKGQTVTLRCDPISGHDNLYWYRRVMGKEIKFLLHFVKESKQDESGMPNNRFLAERTGGTYSTLKVQPAELEDSGVYFCASSQAYNEQFFGPGTRLTVL.

The genes are TRBV4-1 and TRBJ1-3; 8 bases match TRBD1. V dropped 4 bases and J dropped 2; count of bases not matched to a gene: 13. The CDR3 extends over 18 amino acids. Germline CDR1 is MGHRA and CDR2 is YSYEKL. The DNA of the CDR3 is TGCGCCAGCAGCCTCCGCCCGACAGGGGAAAGGCCTGGAAACACCATATATTTT. It is translated as CASSLRPTGERPGNTIYF.

V gene TRBV2 combines with J gene TRBJ1-4; 10 bases match TRBD1. With V trimmed by 4 bases and J by 3 bases, 2 bases remained unmatched. The CDR3 runs to 15 residues. The germline CDR1 and CDR2 sequences are SNHLY and FYNNEI. The DNA of the CDR3 is TGTGCCAGCAGTGGACAGGGGGCAGCTAATGAAAAACTGTTTTTT. Its translation is CASSGQGAANEKLFF.

This clone was counted once. J is TRBJ1-6 and V is TRBV5-4; D may be TRBD1 (6 bases). The CDR3 has 14 residues. Germline CDR1 reads SGHNT; CDR2 reads YYREEE (reference sequence). The V end was cut by 6 bases, the J end by 5 bases, with 12 bases between. The CDR3 bases are TGTGCCAGCACCTCCGGACAGAATAATTCACCCCTCCACTTT. Amino acids: CASTSGQNNSPLHF.

This chain uses TRBV25-1 with TRBJ2-5, with 8 nucleotides matching TRBD2. Germline CDR1 MGHDK, CDR2 SYGVNS. Trimming at V came to 8 bases and at J to 5 bases, leaving 16 bases not matched to a gene. This CDR3 comprises 16 residues. The CDR3 sequence is CASGRGTSSLRETQYF. The CDR3 coding sequence is TGTGCCAGCGGGAGGGGGACTAGTTCGTTAAGGGAGACCCAGTACTTC.

The gene calls are TRBV18 and TRBJ1-2; a possible D gene is TRBD1 (5 bases). The CDR3 runs 13 residues. CDR1 is KGHSH, CDR2 LQKENI, per germline. V lost 3 bases and J 2 bases, leaving 7 bases between the germline ends. CDR3 nucleotide sequence: TGTGCCAGCTCACCGGGGCTCAACTATGGCTACACCTTC. It encodes CASSPGLNYGYTF.

The genes are TRBV5-4 and TRBJ1-2; D ambiguous. Germline lookup yields CDR1 SGHNT and CDR2 YYREEE (reference sequence). Trimming left V 0 bases short and J 1 base short, with 7 bases between. The CDR3 length is 14 residues. The DNA for the CDR3 is TGTGCCAGCAGCTTGGTGGCGGTTAACTATGGCTACACCTTC. This translates into CASSLVAVNYGYTF.

The chain uses TRBV5-8 and TRBJ1-5; D is possibly TRBD1 (5 bases). V gave up 3 bases and J gave up 2 bases, with 12 bases separating them. CDR1 is SGHTS and CDR2 is YDEGEE in the germline V gene. CDR3 length equals 15 residues. CDR3 sequence: CASSWDGGGNQPQHF. CDR3 nucleotides: TGTGCCAGCAGCTGGGACGGGGGAGGCAATCAGCCCCAGCATTTT.

This chain links TRBV5-1 with TRBJ2-7, with D perhaps matching TRBD2 (6 bases). This CDR3 has 15 residues. Trimming removed 0 bases from V and 2 bases from J, with 12 bases in between. Germline-derived CDR1 and CDR2 are SGHRS and YFSETQ. The DNA of the CDR3 is TGCGCCAGCAGCTTGGCTCGGGAGCGCCCCTACGAGCAGTACTTC. Residues: CASSLARERPYEQYF.

As DNA, the CDR3 is TGTGCCAGCAGCTTAGCACATCCCCGGAACACTGAAGCTTTCTTT. Amino acid sequence: CASSLAHPRNTEAFF. The J gene is TRBJ1-1, the V gene TRBV7-9; D call uncertain. V was pared by 0 bases and J by 1 base, with 9 bases between. Germline assignment: CDR1 SEHNR and CDR2 FQNEAQ (reference sequence). This CDR3 has 15 residues.

The chain has TRBV15 and TRBJ2-7; unclear D gene. Germline CDR1 LNHNV, CDR2 YYDKDF (reference sequence). V lost 0 bases and J lost 6, with 12 bases in between. The CDR3 spans 14 residues. CDR3 amino acids: CATSRDLGISEQYF. DNA for the CDR3: TGTGCCACCAGCAGAGATCTGGGGATAAGCGAGCAGTACTTC.

J is TRBJ1-1 and V is TRBV15; possible D gene TRBD1, 5 bases. Germline V gene sequence: CDR1 LNHNV, CDR2 YYDKDF (reference sequence). The CDR3 is made up of 15 amino acids. Trimming left V 0 bases short and J 4 bases short, with 12 bases between. The CDR3 DNA is TGTGCCACCAGCAGAGATAATCGGGGCAGCACTGAAGCTTTCTTT. Its protein is CATSRDNRGSTEAFF. Supplemented by reference TRBV15 and TRBJ1-1, the full variable domain reads DAMVIQNPRYQVTQFGKPVTLSCSQTLNHNVMYWYQQKSSQAPKLLFHYYDKDFNNEADTPDNFQSRRPNTSFCFLDIRSPGLGDTAMYLCATSRDNRGSTEAFFGQGTRLTVV.

The chain joins TRBV2 to TRBJ1-2; tentatively, D is TRBD1 (5 bases). Trimming removed 3 bases from V and 7 bases from J, with 15 bases in between. This CDR3 comprises 14 residues. The germline V gene has CDR1 SNHLY and CDR2 FYNNEI. The CDR3 bases are TGTGCCAGCAGTGATTCTCGGGGGTCGGGTGGCTACACCTTC. Its translation: CASSDSRGSGGYTF.

The chain recombines TRBV10-3 with TRBJ1-5; TRBD1 is a possible D gene (5 bases). Trimming removed 5 bases at V and 7 bases at J, with 9 bases between. The germline CDR1 and CDR2 sequences are ENHRY and SYGVKD. CDR3 length equals 12 residues. DNA for the CDR3: TGTGCCATCAGTAACTGGGACCAGCCCCAGCATTTT. Translating it yields CAISNWDQPQHF.

The V gene is TRBV13, the J gene TRBJ1-1; D gene uncertain. The V gene's germline CDR1 is PRHDT and CDR2 FYEKMQ (reference sequence). Trimming shortened V by 0 bases and J by 4 bases, and 6 bases separated the two germline ends. The CDR3 runs to 13 residues. The CDR3: CASSLGGGTEAFF. The CDR3 nucleotides read TGTGCCAGCAGCTTAGGGGGCGGCACTGAAGCTTTCTTT.